The 22 T cell receptor beta chains given below trace back to one sample, sequenced in a study of breast tumors, draining lymph nodes, adjacent tissues. TCRdb re-analysed the multiplex PCR reads in MiXCR, keeping a single row per CDR3 protein. The data show roughly 110,000 distinct CDR3 sequences, less than 40% seen once. Axillary draining lymph nodes of breast cancer patients supplied the node samples. Material: axillary lymph node tissue. The receptors originated from a female donor with breast cancer. Some clones in this sample may be carry-over from other donors' samples.

Regarding this clonotype: A clone one base away is much larger, so this may be a read error. This sequence joins TRBV12-3 or TRBV12-4 and TRBJ2-7; D is possibly TRBD2 (6 bases). Trimming took 7 bases from V and 1 from J, leaving 17 bases between them. The CDR3 length is 15 residues. CDR3 amino acids: CASTFGRRGSYEQYF. For the CDR3, the DNA is TGTGCCAGCACCTTCGGGCGGAGGGGTTCCTACGAGCAGTACTTC.

The chain links TRBV7-9 to TRBJ2-7; TRBD2 might be the D (5 bases). From germline, CDR1 is SEHNR and CDR2 FQNEAQ (reference sequence). The length of the CDR3 is 12 residues. Trimming left V 2 bases short and J 7 bases short, with 9 bases between. DNA for the CDR3: TGTGCCAGCAGCTTATCGGGCGGGGAGCAGTACTTC. As protein: CASSLSGGEQYF.

This clonotype was observed at least ten times. This chain joins TRBV29-1 and TRBJ2-1; TRBD2 might be the D (5 bases). Trimming removed 0 bases from V and 10 bases from J, with 10 bases in between. The CDR3 extends over 12 amino acids. Germline V gene lookup returns CDR1 SQVTM and CDR2 ANQGSEA. The CDR3 here is CSVEDSLAEQFF. DNA for the CDR3: TGCAGCGTTGAAGATAGTCTAGCCGAGCAGTTCTTC.

This clonotype appeared many times. The V call is TRBV9, the J call TRBJ2-3; TRBD2 agrees at 9 bases. Trimming removed 3 bases from V and 4 bases from J; junction bases left unmatched: 15. The CDR3 is made up of 18 amino acids. Germline V gives CDR1 SGDLS, CDR2 YYNGEE. CDR3 loop: CASSAAFWAGGPADTQYF. DNA for the CDR3: TGTGCCAGCAGCGCTGCTTTTTGGGCGGGGGGGCCCGCAGATACGCAGTATTTT.

This clonotype was recorded at least ten times. The chain links TRBV6-6 to TRBJ2-1; 14 nucleotides align to TRBD2. V was pared by 2 bases and J by 15 bases, with 9 bases of the junction left unmatched. CDR3 length: 15 amino acids. Germline V gene lookup returns CDR1 MNHNY and CDR2 SVGAGI (reference sequence). The CDR3 coding sequence is TGTGCCAGCAGTTACCCTGGACTAGCGGGAGGCCGGGGGTTCTTC. Encoded protein: CASSYPGLAGGRGFF.

This clonotype was counted at least ten times. Mismatch with germline at one junction end may stem from a read error. The chain has TRBV7-2 and TRBJ1-2; D unresolved. Germline V gene lookup returns CDR1 SGHTA and CDR2 FQGNSA. The CDR3 totals 15 residues. In DNA, the CDR3 is TGTGCCAGCAGCTTGATCCCCGGGCCTAACTATGGCTACCCCTTC. This encodes CASSLIPGPNYGYPF.

At least ten counts were recorded for this clonotype. The chain combines TRBV10-2 with TRBJ2-3, with D tentatively TRBD2 (5 bases). This CDR3 region has 14 residues. Germline V gives CDR1 WSHSY, CDR2 SAAADI. The germline V and J ends were trimmed by 7 bases and 2 bases, with 13 bases remaining between them. The CDR3, as DNA: TGCGCCAGCATGGACGGACTCGACACAGATACGCAGTATTTT. Its protein is CASMDGLDTDTQYF.

The chain uses TRBV28 and TRBJ2-5, with D tentatively TRBD1 (5 bases). The germline CDR1 and CDR2 sequences are MDHEN and SYDVKM. The CDR3 length is 13 residues. The V and J ends lost 7 bases and 0 bases respectively, with 9 bases between them. CDR3 sequence (DNA): TGTGCCAGCAACCAGGGCCACCAAGAGACCCAGTACTTC. Amino acids: CASNQGHQETQYF.

This clonotype has a count of ten or more. This rearrangement joins TRBV9 to TRBJ2-1; TRBD2 aligns across 10 bases. Germline V gene lookup returns CDR1 SGDLS and CDR2 YYNGEE. The CDR3 is made up of 14 amino acids. Trimming at V came to 6 bases and at J to 7 bases, leaving 7 bases not matched to a gene. CDR3 amino acids: CASTPSGRGNEQFF. For the CDR3, the DNA is TGTGCCAGCACACCTAGCGGGAGAGGTAATGAGCAGTTCTTC.

There are many counts of this clonotype. This chain connects TRBV12-3 or TRBV12-4 to TRBJ2-1; 7 bases fit TRBD1. This CDR3 has 17 residues. Losses at the gene ends were 6 bases for V and 6 bases for J; bases not matched to a gene: 17. This CDR3 reads CASRFHYDRVNPNEQFF. CDR3 DNA: TGTGCCAGCAGATTTCATTATGACAGGGTGAACCCCAATGAGCAGTTCTTC.

The rearrangement uses TRBV28 and TRBJ2-2, with 7 bases aligning to TRBD2. The trim removed 4 bases at V and 4 bases at J, leaving 18 bases unmatched. The CDR3 runs 19 residues. CDR1 is MDHEN and CDR2 is SYDVKM in the germline V gene. This chain's CDR3 is CASSSTGTTPRWGTGELFF. The CDR3 region has the DNA TGTGCCAGCAGTTCCACCGGGACTACGCCACGGTGGGGCACCGGGGAGCTGTTTTTT.

This clonotype was counted ten times or more. The chain carries TRBV19 and TRBJ2-5, with D possibly TRBD1 on 6 matching bases. The V gene's germline CDR1 is LNHDA and CDR2 SQIVND (reference sequence). This CDR3 is built from 13 residues. V was clipped by 5 bases and J by 1 base, with 8 bases between them. For the CDR3, the DNA is TGTGCCAGTAGTGGGACAAGCCAAGAGACCCAGTACTTC. It yields the protein CASSGTSQETQYF. The full variable domain, in which reference TRBV19 and TRBJ2-5 provide the parts outside the CDR3, is DGGITQSPKYLFRKEGQNVTLSCEQNLNHDAMYWYRQDPGQGLRLIYYSQIVNDFQKGDIAEGYSVSREKKESFPLTVTSAQKNPTAFYLCASSGTSQETQYFGPGTRLLVL.

This clonotype was found many times. CDR3 in DNA: TGCAGTGCTTCAGGGGGTCATAATTCACCCCTCCACTTT. This sequence encodes CSASGGHNSPLHF. This sequence joins TRBV20-1 and TRBJ1-6, with 7 positions matching TRBD1. CDR3 length equals 13 residues. In germline, CDR1 is DFQATT, CDR2 SNEGSKA (reference sequence). The junction had 3 bases not matched to a gene; V was cut back by 5 bases and J by 5 bases.

This clonotype was picked up many times. The rearrangement joins TRBV30 to TRBJ1-5, with D possibly TRBD1 on 6 matching bases. V lost 4 bases, J lost 0 bases, and 16 bases lay in between. Germline loops: CDR1 GTSNPN, CDR2 SVGIG (reference sequence). The CDR3 runs to 16 residues. CDR3 nucleotides: TGTGCCTGGAAAGGCGCAGGGGACCTTAGCAATCAGCCCCAGCATTTT. Protein: CAWKGAGDLSNQPQHF.

The chain has TRBV18 and TRBJ1-5, with TRBD1 identical over 7 bases. Germline trimming cut 2 bases from V and 5 bases from J; bases unmatched to any gene: 6. The germline CDR1 and CDR2 sequences are KGHSH and LQKENI. This CDR3 contains 15 residues. The CDR3 region is CASSPTGVGDQPQHF. CDR3 nucleotides: TGTGCCAGCTCACCAACAGGGGTGGGCGATCAGCCCCAGCATTTT.

As regards this clonotype: This CDR3 fails to terminate in the conserved phenylalanine or tryptophan, so it likely reflects a read error. No DNA is shown, since the ends of the CDR3 on it are uncertain; the CDR3 is the one TCRdb lists. V gene TRBV7-9 combines with J gene TRBJ1-6. CDR1 is SEHNR, CDR2 FQNEAQ, per germline (reference sequence). Inclusive of both ends, the CDR3 amounts to 8 amino acids. The CDR3 sequence is CASSLANI.

In its sample, this clonotype was seen many times. This chain connects TRBV6-1 to TRBJ2-3; 9 bases are shared with TRBD2. CDR1 is MNHNS and CDR2 is SASEGT in the germline V gene. V shed 7 bases and J 7 bases; nucleotides not matched to a gene: 9. This CDR3 has 14 residues. The CDR3 region is CASIQGLASHTQYF. In DNA, the CDR3 is TGTGCCAGCATTCAAGGACTAGCGTCCCATACGCAGTATTTT.

V usage is TRBV5-5 and J usage is TRBJ1-5, with D possibly TRBD1 on 5 matching bases. This CDR3 has 16 amino acids. From germline, CDR1 is SGHKS and CDR2 YYEKEE (reference sequence). Deletions cut 3 bases from V and 3 bases from J, with 16 bases between. The CDR3 here is CASSWGFGGTNQPQHF. The CDR3 DNA reads as TGTGCCAGCAGCTGGGGTTTCGGTGGGACCAATCAGCCCCAGCATTTT.

This clonotype was found many times. Here the CDR3 reads CASRAGRGPHNEKLFF. The CDR3 coding sequence is TGTGCCAGCAGGGCAGGGAGGGGACCCCACAATGAAAAACTGTTTTTT. This chain uses TRBV27 with TRBJ1-4; D perhaps matches TRBD1 (5 bases). CDR3 length equals 16 residues. Trimming pared 6 bases from V and 5 bases from J, leaving 19 bases between. The germline CDR1 and CDR2 sequences are MNHEY and SMNVEV (reference sequence). The full variable domain, its missing parts supplied by reference TRBV27 and TRBJ1-4, is EAQVTQNPRYLITVTGKKLTVTCSQNMNHEYMSWYRQDPGLGLRQIYYSMNVEVTDKGDVPEGYKVSRKEKRNFPLILESPSPNQTSLYFCASRAGRGPHNEKLFFGSGTQLSVL.

This clonotype was counted only a few times. A read error may explain this, as a much larger clone is one base away. The gene calls are TRBV20-1 and TRBJ2-1; the D gene could be TRBD1 or TRBD2 (5 bases each). The V end lost 0 bases, the J end lost 7 bases, and 19 bases lay between the germline ends. The germline gives CDR1 DFQATT, CDR2 SNEGSKA (reference sequence). This CDR3 spans 16 amino acids. CDR3 coding DNA: TGCAGTGCTAGAGATGGCCCGGGGCTTTCCTTAAATGAGCAGTTCTTC. Encoded protein: CSARDGPGLSLNEQFF.

This clonotype was picked up many times. The V and J genes are TRBV20-1 and TRBJ1-2; the match to TRBD1 covers 8 bases. V shed 5 bases, J shed 2 bases, and the junction held 4 bases outside the gene matches. Germline loops: CDR1 DFQATT, CDR2 SNEGSKA (reference sequence). The CDR3 length is 13 residues. CDR3 nucleotides: TGCAGTGCTCCGGACAGGGTAAACTATGGCTACACCTTC. This sequence encodes CSAPDRVNYGYTF.

This clonotype was detected ten times or more. This chain links TRBV20-1 with TRBJ2-1; D remains unclear. Germline V gene lookup returns CDR1 DFQATT and CDR2 SNEGSKA (reference sequence). This CDR3 contains 16 residues. Trimming stripped 6 bases from V and 2 bases from J, with 20 bases between. The CDR3 DNA follows: TGCAGTGCCATGGCCCAGGATCCCACCACCTACAATGAGCAGTTCTTC. This gives the protein CSAMAQDPTTYNEQFF.